This T cell receptor beta chain is drawn from a study of shared clonotypes between healthy human individuals. The naive CD8 population came from CD45RO-negative cells selected for CCR7, without terminally differentiated effector memory CD45RA+ cells. This CDR3 has 15 residues. Looked up from germline, CDR1 is MNHEY and CDR2 is SMNVEV (reference sequence). V was pared by 6 bases and J by 3 bases, with 18 bases between. Assay used: immunoSEQ multiplex PCR; TCRdb lists only in-frame clones, some missing. This table holds approximately 840,000 clones, 90% to 98% found once. J is TRBJ2-7 and V is TRBV27; a weak D match, TRBD2 (5 bases). Input material: naive CD8+ T cells sorted from blood. The sequence was collected from a man aged 30-40 years in good health. This CDR3 reads CASRDNPGSGYEQYF. CDR3 coding DNA: TGTGCCAGCAGAGATAATCCGGGGTCTGGCTACGAGCAGTACTTC.